Sequencing of this T cell receptor (beta chain) was carried out in a study of Graves' ophthalmopathy and Graves' hyperthyroidism. Whole-study findings and limits: Also, most clonotypes expanded in the thyroid above 0.001 frequency appeared in blood.

The germline V gene has CDR1 DFQATT and CDR2 SNEGSKA (reference sequence). The V and J ends lost 6 bases and 5 bases respectively, with 14 bases between them. This CDR3 contains 12 residues. In the case of this clonotype: Its antigen is currently unknown.

Amplification of TCR beta CDR3 regions used RNA transcripts. Amplification began with first-round RT-PCR using HTBI primers, then second-round multiplex PCR was performed. A single record per CDR3 protein comes from TCRdb applying MiXCR to the multiplex PCR reads. The table shows around 1.1 million distinct CDR3 sequences, with around a third occurring only once. The study recruited hyperthyroidism patients aged 18 to 65 who were newly diagnosed, under 2 months' duration. Other autoimmune diseases, uncontrolled infections, pregnancy and lactation each led to patient exclusion. Orbital computed tomography and thyroid ultrasound, along with TRAb, serum thyroxine and clinical symptoms, underpinned diagnosis.

The clonotype originates from an adult man with Graves' hyperthyroidism. The rearrangement joins TRBV20-1 to TRBJ2-7; maybe TRBD2 (6 bases). Sequencing was done on a sample of peripheral blood or thyroid tissue (not recorded which). The CDR3 here is CSAGLSRDEQYF. The DNA of the CDR3 is TGCAGTGCCGGACTATCACGCGACGAGCAGTACTTC.